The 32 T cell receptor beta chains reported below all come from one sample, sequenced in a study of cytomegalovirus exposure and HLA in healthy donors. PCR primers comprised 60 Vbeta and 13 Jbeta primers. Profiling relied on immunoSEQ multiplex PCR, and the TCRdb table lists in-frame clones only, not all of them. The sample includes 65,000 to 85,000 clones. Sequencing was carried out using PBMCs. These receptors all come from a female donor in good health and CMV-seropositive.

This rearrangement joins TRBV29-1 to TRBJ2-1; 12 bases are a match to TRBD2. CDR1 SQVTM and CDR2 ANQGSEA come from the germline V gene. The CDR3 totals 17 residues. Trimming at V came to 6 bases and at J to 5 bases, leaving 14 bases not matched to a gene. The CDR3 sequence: CSVEGASGGANDNEQFF. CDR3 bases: TGCAGCGTGGAGGGGGCTAGCGGGGGGGCTAACGACAATGAGCAGTTCTTC.

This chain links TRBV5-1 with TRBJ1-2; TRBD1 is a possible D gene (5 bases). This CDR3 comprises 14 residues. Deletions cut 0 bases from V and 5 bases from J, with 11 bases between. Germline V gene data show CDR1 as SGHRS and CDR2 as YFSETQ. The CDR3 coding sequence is TGCGCCAGCAGCTTGGACGGCAGGGCTTATGGCTACACCTTC. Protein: CASSLDGRAYGYTF.

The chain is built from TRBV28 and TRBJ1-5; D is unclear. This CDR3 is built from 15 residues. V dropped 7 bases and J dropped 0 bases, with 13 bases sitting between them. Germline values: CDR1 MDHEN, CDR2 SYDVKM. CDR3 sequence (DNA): TGTGCCAGCACCCCTTCGGGATATAGCAATCAGCCCCAGCATTTT. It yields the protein CASTPSGYSNQPQHF.

Here the CDR3 reads CASSLGTHDGTNVLTF. The CDR3 DNA reads as TGTGCCAGCAGCTTGGGGACTCACGATGGAACCAACGTCCTGACTTTC. The chain has TRBV5-6 and TRBJ2-6, with D perhaps matching TRBD2 (5 bases). V was shortened by 0 bases and J by 8 bases, with 15 bases between the two germline ends. Germline CDR1 is SGHDT and CDR2 is YYEEEE. The CDR3 sequence is 16 residues long.

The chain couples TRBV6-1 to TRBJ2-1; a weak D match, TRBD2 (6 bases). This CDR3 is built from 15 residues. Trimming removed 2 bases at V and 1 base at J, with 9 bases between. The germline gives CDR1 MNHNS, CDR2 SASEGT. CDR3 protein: CASSERAGSYNEQFF. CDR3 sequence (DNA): TGTGCCAGCAGTGAACGGGCGGGATCCTACAATGAGCAGTTCTTC.

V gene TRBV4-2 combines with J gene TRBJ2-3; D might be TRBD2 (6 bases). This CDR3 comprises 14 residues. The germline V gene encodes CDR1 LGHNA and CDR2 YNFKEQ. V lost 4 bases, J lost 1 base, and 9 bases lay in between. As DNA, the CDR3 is TGTGCCAGCAGCCGCGGCGGGGGCACAGATACGCAGTATTTT. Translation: CASSRGGGTDTQYF.

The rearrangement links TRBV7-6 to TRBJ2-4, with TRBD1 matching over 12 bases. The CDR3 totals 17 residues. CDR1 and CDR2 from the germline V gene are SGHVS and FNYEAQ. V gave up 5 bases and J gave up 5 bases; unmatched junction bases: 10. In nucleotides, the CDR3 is TGTGCCAGCAGCCGGGACAGGGGGCGCGGTGCGGAAAACATTCAGTACTTC. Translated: CASSRDRGRGAENIQYF.

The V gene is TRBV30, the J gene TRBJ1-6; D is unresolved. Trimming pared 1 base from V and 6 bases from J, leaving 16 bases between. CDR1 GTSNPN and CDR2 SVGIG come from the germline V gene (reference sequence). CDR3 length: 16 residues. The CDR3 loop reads CAWSGPSSDTNSPLHF. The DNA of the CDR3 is TGTGCCTGGAGTGGTCCCTCCTCAGACACTAATTCACCCCTCCACTTT.

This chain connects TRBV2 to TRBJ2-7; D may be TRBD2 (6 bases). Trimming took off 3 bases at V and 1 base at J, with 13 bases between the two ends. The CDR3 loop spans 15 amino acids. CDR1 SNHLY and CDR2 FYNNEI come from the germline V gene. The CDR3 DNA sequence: TGTGCCAGCAGTGATACTGGTGGAGGGTCCTACGAGCAGTACTTC. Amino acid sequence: CASSDTGGGSYEQYF.

For the CDR3, the DNA is TGTGCCAGCAGCGCAAACAGGGGGGATAATGAAAAACTGTTTTTT. Protein sequence: CASSANRGDNEKLFF. The V call is TRBV7-9, the J call TRBJ1-4; 8 bases line up with TRBD1. The CDR3 consists of 15 residues. The J segment lost 4 bases and the V segment lost 5 bases, leaving 6 bases of the junction unmatched. Germline values: CDR1 SEHNR, CDR2 FQNEAQ (reference sequence).

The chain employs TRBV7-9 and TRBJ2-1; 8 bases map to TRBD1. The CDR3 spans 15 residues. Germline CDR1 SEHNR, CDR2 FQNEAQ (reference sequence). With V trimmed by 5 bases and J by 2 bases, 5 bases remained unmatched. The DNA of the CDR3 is TGTGCCAGCAGCCGACGACAGGGGACCTACAATGAGCAGTTCTTC. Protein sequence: CASSRRQGTYNEQFF.

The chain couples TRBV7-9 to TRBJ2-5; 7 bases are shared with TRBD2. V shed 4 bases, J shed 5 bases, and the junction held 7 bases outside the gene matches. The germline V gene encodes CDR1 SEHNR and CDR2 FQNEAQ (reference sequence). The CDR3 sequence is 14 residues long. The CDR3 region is CASSSGLGGETQYF. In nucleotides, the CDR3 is TGTGCCAGCAGCTCCGGACTAGGAGGGGAGACCCAGTACTTC.

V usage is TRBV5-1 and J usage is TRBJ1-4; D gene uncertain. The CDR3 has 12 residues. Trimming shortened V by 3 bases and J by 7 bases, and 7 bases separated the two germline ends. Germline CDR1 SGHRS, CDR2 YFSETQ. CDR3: CASSSGGEKLFF. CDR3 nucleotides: TGCGCCAGCAGCTCTGGAGGTGAAAAACTGTTTTTT.

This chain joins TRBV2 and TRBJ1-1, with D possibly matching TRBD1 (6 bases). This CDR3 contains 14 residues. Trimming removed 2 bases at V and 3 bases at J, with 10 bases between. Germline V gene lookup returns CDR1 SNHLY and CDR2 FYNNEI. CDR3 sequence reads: CASSEQGRDTEAFF. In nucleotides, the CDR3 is TGTGCCAGCAGTGAACAGGGGAGGGACACTGAAGCTTTCTTT.

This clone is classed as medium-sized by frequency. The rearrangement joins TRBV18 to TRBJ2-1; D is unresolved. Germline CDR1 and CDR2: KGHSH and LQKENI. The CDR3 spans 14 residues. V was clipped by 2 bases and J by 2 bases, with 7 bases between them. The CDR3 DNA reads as TGTGCCAGCTCACCATCGCCGGCCTACAATGAGCAGTTCTTC. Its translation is CASSPSPAYNEQFF.

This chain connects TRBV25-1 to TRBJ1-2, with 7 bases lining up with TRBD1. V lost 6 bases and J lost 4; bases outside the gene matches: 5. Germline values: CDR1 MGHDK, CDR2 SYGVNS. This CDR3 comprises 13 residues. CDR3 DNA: TGTGCCAGCAGCGCAGGGGGAGTCTATGGCTACACCTTC. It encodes CASSAGGVYGYTF.

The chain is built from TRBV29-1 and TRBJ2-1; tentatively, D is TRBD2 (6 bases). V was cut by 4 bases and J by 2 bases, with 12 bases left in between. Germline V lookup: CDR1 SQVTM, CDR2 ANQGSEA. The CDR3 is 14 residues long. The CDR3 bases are TGCAGCGTTGGGGCCCGACTAGCCTACAATGAGCAGTTCTTC. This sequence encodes CSVGARLAYNEQFF.

CDR3 DNA: TGTGCCAGCAGCCCGAAAGGAGGCGGGATGTTCGAAGCTTTCTTT. This sequence encodes CASSPKGGGMFEAFF. This sequence joins TRBV7-2 and TRBJ1-1; D unresolved. The germline V gene has CDR1 SGHTA and CDR2 FQGNSA. CDR3 length equals 15 residues. V gave up 5 bases and J gave up 8 bases, with 21 bases separating them.

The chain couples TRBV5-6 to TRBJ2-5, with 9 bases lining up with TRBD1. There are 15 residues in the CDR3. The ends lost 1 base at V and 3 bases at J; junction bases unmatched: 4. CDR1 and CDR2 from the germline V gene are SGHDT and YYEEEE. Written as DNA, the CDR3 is TGTGCCAGCAGCTTGCGGGGACAGGGAAAAGAGACCCAGTACTTC. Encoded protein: CASSLRGQGKETQYF.

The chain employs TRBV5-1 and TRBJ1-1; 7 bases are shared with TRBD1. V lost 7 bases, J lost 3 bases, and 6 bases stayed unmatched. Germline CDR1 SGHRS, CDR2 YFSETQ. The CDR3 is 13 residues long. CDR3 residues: CASRDSSDTEAFF. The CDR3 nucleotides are TGCGCCAGCCGGGACAGTTCGGACACTGAAGCTTTCTTT.

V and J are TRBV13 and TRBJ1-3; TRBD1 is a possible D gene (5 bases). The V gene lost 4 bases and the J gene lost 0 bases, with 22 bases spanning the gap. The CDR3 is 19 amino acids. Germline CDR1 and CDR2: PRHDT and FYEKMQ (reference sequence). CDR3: CASSSREGLGPFSGNTIYF. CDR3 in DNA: TGTGCCAGCAGCTCGAGGGAGGGTCTGGGGCCTTTCTCTGGAAACACCATATATTTT. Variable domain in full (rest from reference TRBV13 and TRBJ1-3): AAGVIQSPRHLIKEKRETATLKCYPIPRHDTVYWYQQGPGQDPQFLISFYEKMQSDKGSIPDRFSAQQFSDYHSELNMSSLELGDSALYFCASSSREGLGPFSGNTIYFGEGSWLTVV.

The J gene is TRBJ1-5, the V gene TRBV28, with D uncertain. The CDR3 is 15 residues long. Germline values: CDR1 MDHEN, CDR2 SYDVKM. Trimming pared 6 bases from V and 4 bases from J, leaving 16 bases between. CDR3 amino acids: CASSLASGGNQPQHF. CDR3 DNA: TGTGCCAGCAGCCTAGCCAGCGGAGGAAATCAGCCCCAGCATTTT.

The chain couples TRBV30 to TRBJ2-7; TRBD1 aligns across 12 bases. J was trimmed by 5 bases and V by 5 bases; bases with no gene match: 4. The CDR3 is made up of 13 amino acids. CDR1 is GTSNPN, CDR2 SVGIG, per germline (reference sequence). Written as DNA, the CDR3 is TGTGCCTGGGGGGGACAGGGGGCCAACGAGCAGTACTTC. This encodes CAWGGQGANEQYF. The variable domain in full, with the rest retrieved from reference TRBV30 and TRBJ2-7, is SQTIHQWPATLVQPVGSPLSLECTVEGTSNPNLYWYRQAAGRGLQLLFYSVGIGQISSEVPQNLSASRPQDRQFILSSKKLLLSDSGFYLCAWGGQGANEQYFGPGTRLTVT.

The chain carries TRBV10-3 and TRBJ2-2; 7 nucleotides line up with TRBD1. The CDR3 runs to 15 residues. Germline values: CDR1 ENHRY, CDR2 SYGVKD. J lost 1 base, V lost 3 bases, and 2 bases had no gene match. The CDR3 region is CAISERTGNTGELFF. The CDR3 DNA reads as TGTGCCATCAGTGAACGGACAGGGAACACCGGGGAGCTGTTTTTT.

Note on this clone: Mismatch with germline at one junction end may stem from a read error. The CDR3 DNA is TGTGCTAGCAGCTTACACTGGTCGGGCACCGGGGAGCTGTTTTTT. Translated: CASSLHWSGTGELFF. The rearrangement joins TRBV7-7 to TRBJ2-2; D call uncertain. CDR3 size: 15 residues. Germline CDR1 reads SSHAT; CDR2 reads FNYEAQ (reference sequence).

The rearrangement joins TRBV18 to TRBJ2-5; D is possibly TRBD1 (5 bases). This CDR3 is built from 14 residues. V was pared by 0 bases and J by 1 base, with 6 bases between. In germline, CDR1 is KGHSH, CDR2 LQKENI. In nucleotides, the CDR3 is TGTGCCAGCTCACCACCGACAGTCCAAGAGACCCAGTACTTC. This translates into CASSPPTVQETQYF.

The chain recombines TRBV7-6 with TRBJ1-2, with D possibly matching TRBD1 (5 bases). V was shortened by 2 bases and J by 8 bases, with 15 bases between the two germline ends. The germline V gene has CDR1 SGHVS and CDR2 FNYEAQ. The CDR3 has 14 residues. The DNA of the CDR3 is TGTGCCAGCAGCTTATTGACAGCCGGTGTGGGCTACACCTTC. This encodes CASSLLTAGVGYTF.

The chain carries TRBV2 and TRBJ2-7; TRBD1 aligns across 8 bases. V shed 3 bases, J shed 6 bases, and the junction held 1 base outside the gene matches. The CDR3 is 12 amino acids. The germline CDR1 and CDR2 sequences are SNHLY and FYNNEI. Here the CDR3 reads CASSETGVEQYF. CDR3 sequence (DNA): TGTGCCAGCAGTGAGACAGGGGTCGAGCAGTACTTC.

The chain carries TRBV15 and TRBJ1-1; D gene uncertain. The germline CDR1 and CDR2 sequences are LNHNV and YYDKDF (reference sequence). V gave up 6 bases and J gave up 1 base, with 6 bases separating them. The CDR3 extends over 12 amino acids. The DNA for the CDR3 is TGTGCCACCAGTGGAGGGAACACTGAAGCTTTCTTT. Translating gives CATSGGNTEAFF.

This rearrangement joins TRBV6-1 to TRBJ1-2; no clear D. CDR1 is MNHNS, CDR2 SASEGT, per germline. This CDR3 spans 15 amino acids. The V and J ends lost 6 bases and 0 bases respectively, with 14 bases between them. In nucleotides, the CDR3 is TGTGCCAGCAGGGGGATGGAGGGAGCTAACTATGGCTACACCTTC. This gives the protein CASRGMEGANYGYTF.

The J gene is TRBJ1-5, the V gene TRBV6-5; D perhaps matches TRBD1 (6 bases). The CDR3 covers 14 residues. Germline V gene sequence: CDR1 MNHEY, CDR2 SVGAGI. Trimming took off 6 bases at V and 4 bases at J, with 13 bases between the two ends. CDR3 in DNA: TGTGCCAGCAGCCTGACAGGAGGAAATCAGCCCCAGCATTTT. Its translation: CASSLTGGNQPQHF.

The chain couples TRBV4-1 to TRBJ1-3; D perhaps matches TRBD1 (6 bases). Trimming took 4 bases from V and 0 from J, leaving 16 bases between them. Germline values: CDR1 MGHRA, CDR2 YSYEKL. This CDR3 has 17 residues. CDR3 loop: CASSRYWTDSSGNTIYF. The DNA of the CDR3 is TGCGCCAGCAGCCGTTACTGGACGGACAGCTCTGGAAACACCATATATTTT.